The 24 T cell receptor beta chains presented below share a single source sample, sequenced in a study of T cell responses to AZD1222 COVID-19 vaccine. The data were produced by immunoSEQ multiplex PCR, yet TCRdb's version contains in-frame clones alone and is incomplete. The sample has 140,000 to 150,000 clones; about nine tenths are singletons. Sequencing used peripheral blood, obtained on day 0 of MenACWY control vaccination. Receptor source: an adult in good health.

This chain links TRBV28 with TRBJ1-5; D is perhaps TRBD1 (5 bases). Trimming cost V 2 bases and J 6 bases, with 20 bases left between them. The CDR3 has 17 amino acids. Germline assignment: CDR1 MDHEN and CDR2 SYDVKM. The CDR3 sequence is CASSLGSRDGDGQPQHF. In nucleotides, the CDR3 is TGTGCCAGCAGTTTAGGGTCGAGGGACGGTGATGGTCAGCCCCAGCATTTT.

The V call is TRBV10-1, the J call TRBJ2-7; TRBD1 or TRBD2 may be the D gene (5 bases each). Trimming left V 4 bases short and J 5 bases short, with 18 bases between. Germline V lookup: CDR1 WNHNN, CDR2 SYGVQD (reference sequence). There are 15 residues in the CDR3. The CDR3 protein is CASSVGQGEVHEQYF. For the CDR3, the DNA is TGCGCCAGCAGTGTGGGCCAGGGAGAGGTCCACGAGCAGTACTTC.

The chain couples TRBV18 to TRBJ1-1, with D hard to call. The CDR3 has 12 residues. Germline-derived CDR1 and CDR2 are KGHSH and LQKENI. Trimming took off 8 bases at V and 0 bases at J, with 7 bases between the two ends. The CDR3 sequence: CASGLMNTEAFF. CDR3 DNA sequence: TGTGCCAGCGGGCTGATGAACACTGAAGCTTTCTTT.

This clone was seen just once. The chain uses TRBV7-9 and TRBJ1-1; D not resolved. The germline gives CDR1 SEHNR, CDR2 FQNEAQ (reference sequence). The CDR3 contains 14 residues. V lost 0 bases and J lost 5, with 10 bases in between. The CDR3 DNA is TGTGCCAGCAGCTTAGCGATGCTGGATACTGAAGCTTTCTTT. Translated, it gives CASSLAMLDTEAFF.

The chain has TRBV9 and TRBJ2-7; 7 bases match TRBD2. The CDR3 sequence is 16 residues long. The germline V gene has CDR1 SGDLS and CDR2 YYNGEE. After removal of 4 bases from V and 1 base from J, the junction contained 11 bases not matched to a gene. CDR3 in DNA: TGTGCCAGCAGCCCTACCGGGTCTAGCGGATCCTACGAGCAGTACTTC. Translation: CASSPTGSSGSYEQYF.

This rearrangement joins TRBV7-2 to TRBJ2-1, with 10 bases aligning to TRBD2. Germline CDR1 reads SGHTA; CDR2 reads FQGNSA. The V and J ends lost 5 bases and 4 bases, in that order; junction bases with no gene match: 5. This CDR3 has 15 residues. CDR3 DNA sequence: TGTGCCAGCAGCACGGGACTAGCGTCTTACAATGAGCAGTTCTTC. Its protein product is CASSTGLASYNEQFF.

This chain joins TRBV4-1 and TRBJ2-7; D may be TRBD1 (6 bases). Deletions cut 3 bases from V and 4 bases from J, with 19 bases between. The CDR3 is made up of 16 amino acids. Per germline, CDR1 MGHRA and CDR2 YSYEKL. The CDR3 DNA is TGCGCCAGCAGCCAGAAGAGCCGGACAGACGGATACGAGCAGTACTTC. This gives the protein CASSQKSRTDGYEQYF.

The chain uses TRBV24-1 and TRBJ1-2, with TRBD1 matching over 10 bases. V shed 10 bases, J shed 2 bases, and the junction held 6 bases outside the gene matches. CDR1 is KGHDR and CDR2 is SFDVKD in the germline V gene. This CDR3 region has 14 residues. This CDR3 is CATAGTGANYGYTF. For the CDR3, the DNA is TGTGCCACAGCTGGGACAGGGGCGAACTATGGCTACACCTTC.

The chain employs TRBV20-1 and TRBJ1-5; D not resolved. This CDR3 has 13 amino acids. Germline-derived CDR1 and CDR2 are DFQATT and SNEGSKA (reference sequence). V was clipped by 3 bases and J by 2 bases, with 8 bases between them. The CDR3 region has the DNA TGCAGTGCTAGTGACGGGGGCAATCAGCCCCAGCATTTT. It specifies CSASDGGNQPQHF.

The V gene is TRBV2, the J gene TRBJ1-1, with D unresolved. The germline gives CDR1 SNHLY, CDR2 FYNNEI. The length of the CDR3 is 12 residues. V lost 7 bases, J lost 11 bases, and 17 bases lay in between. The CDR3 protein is CASTVTNIEAFF. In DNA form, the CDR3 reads TGTGCCAGCACGGTGACGAATATTGAGGCTTTCTTT.

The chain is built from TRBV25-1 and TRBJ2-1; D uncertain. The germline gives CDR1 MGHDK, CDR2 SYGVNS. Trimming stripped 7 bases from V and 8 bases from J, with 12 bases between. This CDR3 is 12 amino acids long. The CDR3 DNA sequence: TGTGCCAGCAATAGAAACCCAGATGAGCAGTTCTTC. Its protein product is CASNRNPDEQFF.

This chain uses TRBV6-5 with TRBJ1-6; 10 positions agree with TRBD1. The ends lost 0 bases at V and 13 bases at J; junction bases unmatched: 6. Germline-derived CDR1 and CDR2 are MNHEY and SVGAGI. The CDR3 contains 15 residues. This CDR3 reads CASSYSDRGSVPLHF. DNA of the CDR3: TGTGCCAGCAGTTACTCGGACAGGGGGTCGGTTCCCCTCCACTTT.

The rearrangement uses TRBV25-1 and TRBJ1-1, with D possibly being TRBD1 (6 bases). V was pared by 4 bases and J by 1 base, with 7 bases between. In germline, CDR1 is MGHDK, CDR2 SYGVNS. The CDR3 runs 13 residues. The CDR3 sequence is CASSGRGNTEAFF. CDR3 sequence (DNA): TGTGCCAGCAGTGGCAGGGGGAACACTGAAGCTTTCTTT.

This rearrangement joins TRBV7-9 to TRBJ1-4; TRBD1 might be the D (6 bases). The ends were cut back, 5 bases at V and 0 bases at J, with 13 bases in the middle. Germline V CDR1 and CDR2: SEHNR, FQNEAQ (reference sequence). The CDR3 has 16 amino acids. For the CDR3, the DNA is TGTGCCAGCAGCGGAAAGAACAGGGCAACTAATGAAAAACTGTTTTTT. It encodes CASSGKNRATNEKLFF.

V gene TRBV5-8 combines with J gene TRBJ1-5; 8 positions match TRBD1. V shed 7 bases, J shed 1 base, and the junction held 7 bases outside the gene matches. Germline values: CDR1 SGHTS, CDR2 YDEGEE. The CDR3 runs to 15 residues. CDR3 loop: CASVGQGVSNQPQHF. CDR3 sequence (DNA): TGTGCCAGCGTTGGACAGGGCGTGAGCAATCAGCCCCAGCATTTT.

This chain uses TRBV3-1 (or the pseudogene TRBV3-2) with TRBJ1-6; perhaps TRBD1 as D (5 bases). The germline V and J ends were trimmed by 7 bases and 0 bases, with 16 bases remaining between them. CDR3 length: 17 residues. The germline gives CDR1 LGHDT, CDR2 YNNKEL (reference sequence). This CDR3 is CASTRGTESSYNSPLHF. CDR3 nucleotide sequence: TGTGCCAGCACCCGGGGGACCGAGAGCTCCTATAATTCACCCCTCCACTTT.

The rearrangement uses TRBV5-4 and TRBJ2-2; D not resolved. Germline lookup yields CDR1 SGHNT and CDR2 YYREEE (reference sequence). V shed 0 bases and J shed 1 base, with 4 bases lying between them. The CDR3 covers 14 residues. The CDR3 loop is CASSLDRNTGELFF. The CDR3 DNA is TGTGCCAGCAGCTTGGACAGGAACACCGGGGAGCTGTTTTTT.

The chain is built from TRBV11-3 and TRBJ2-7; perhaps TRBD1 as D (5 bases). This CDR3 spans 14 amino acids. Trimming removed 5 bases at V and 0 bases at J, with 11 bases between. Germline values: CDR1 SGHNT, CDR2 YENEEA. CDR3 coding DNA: TGTGCCAGCAGCCTTAGACAGAACTCCTACGAGCAGTACTTC. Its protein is CASSLRQNSYEQYF.

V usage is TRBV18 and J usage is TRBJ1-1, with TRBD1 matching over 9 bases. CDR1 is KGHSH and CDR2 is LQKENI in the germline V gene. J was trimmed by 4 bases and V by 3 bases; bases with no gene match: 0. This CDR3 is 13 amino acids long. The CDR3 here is CASSPDRGTEAFF. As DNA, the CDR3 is TGTGCCAGCTCACCGGACAGGGGCACTGAAGCTTTCTTT.

The CDR3 is CASSLWGGRGDTQYF. The DNA for the CDR3 is TGTGCCAGCAGTTTATGGGGCGGGAGAGGAGATACGCAGTATTTT. This chain links TRBV27 with TRBJ2-3; 7 positions agree with TRBD2. Trimming removed 1 base from V and 5 bases from J; junction bases left unmatched: 6. CDR3 size: 15 residues. CDR1 and CDR2 from the germline V gene are MNHEY and SMNVEV (reference sequence).

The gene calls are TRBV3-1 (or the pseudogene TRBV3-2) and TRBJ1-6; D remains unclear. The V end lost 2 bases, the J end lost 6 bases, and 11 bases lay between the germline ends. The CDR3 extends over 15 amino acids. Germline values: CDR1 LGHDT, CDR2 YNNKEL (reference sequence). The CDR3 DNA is TGTGCCAGCAGCCAATTGAGGCAGCCTAATTCACCCCTCCACTTT. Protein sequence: CASSQLRQPNSPLHF.

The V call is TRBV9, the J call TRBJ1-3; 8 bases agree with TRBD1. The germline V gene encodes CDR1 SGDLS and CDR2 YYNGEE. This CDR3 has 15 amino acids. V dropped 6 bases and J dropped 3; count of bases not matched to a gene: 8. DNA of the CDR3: TGTGCCAGCACCCAACAGGGGGACGGTGGAAACACCATATATTTT. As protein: CASTQQGDGGNTIYF.

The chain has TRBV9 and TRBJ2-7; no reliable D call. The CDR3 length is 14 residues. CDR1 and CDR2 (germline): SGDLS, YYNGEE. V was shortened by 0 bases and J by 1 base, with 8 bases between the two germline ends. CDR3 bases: TGTGCCAGCAGCGTAGGGATAGAATCCTACGAGCAGTACTTC. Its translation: CASSVGIESYEQYF.

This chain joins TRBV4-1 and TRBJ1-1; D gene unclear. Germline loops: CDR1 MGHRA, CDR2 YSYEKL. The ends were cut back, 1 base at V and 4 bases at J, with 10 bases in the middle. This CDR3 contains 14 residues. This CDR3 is CASSQVPGITEAFF. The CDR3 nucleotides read TGCGCCAGCAGCCAAGTTCCGGGGATCACTGAAGCTTTCTTT.